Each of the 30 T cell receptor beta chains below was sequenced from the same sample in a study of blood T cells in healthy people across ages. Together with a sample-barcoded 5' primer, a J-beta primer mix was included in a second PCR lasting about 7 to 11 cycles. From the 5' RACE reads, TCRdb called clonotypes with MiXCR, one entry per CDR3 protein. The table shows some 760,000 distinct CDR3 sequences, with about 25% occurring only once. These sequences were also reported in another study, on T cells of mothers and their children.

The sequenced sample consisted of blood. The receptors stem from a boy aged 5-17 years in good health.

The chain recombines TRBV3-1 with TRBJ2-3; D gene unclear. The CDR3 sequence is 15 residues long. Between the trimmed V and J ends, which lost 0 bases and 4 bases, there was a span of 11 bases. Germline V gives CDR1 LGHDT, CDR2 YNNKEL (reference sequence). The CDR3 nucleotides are TGTGCCAGCAGCCAAGATACGCGTTTAGCAGATACGCAGTATTTT. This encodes CASSQDTRLADTQYF.

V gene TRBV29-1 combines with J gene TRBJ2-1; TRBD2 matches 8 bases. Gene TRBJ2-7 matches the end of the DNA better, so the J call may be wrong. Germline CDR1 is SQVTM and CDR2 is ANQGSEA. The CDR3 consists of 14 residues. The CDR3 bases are TGCAGCGTTGAAGTCGGGAGGGCCGACAACGAGCAGTACTTC. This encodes CSVEVGRADNEQYF.

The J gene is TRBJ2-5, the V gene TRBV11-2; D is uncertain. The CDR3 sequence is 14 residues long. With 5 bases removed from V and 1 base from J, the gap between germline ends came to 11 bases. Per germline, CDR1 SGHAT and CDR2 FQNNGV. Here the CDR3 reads CASSPQWIQETQYF. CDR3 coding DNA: TGTGCCAGCAGCCCCCAGTGGATCCAAGAGACCCAGTACTTC. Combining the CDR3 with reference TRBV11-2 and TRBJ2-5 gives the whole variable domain EAGVAQSPRYKIIEKRQSVAFWCNPISGHATLYWYQQILGQGPKLLIQFQNNGVVDDSQLPKDRFSAERLKGVDSTLKIQPAKLEDSAVYLCASSPQWIQETQYFGPGTRLLVL.

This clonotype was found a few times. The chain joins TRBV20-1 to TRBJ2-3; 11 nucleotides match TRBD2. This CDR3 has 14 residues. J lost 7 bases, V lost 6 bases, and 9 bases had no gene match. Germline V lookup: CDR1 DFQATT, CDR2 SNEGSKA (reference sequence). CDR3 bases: TGCAGTGCCAGACTAGCGGGGAACCTCAATACGCAGTATTTT. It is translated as CSARLAGNLNTQYF.

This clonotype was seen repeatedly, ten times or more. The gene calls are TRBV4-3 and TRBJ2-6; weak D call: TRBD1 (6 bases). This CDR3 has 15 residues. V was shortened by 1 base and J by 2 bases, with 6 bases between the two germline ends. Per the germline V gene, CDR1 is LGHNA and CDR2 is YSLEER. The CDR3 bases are TGCGCCAGCAGCCAAGCAGGGGCTGGGGCCAACGTCCTGACTTTC. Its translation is CASSQAGAGANVLTF.

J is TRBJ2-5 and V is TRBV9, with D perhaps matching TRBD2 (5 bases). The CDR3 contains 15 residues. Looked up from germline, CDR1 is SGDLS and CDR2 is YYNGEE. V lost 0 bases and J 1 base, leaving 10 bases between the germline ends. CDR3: CASSVVPGIQETQYF. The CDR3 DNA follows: TGTGCCAGCAGCGTAGTACCGGGGATCCAAGAGACCCAGTACTTC.

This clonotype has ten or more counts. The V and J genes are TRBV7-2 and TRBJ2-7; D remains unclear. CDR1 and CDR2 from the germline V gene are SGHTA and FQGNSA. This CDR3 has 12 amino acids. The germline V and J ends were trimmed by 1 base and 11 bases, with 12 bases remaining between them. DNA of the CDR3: TGTGCCAGCAGCTTAGTCCCCGACTTTGAGTACTTC. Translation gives CASSLVPDFEYF.

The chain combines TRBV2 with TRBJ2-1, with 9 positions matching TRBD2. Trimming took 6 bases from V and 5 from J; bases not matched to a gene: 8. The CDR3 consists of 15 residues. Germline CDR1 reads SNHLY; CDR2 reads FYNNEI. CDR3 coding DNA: TGTGCCAGCAGCGACTCTGCTAGCGGGGACAATGAGCAGTTCTTC. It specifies CASSDSASGDNEQFF.

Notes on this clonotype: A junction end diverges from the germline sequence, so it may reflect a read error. CDR3 DNA sequence: TGCGCCAGCAGCCGGACAGGGTCTGGGGCCAACGTCCTGAATTTC. It codes for CASSRTGSGANVLNF. This chain links TRBV5-1 with TRBJ2-6; 8 bases fit TRBD1. Looked up from germline, CDR1 is SGHRS and CDR2 is YFSETQ. The CDR3 loop spans 15 amino acids. The full variable domain, with the rest looked up from reference TRBV5-1 and TRBJ2-6, is KAGVTQTPRYLIKTRGQQVTLSCSPISGHRSVSWYQQTPGQGLQFLFEYFSETQRNKGNFPGRFSGRQFSNSRSEMNVSTLELGDSALYLCASSRTGSGANVLNFGAGSRLTVL.

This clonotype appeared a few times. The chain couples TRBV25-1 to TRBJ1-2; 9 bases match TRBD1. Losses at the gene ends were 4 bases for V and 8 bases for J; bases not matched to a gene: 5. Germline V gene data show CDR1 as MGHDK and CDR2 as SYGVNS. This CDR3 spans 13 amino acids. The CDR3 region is CASSVQGAQGYTF. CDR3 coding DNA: TGTGCCAGCAGTGTACAGGGGGCGCAGGGCTACACCTTC.

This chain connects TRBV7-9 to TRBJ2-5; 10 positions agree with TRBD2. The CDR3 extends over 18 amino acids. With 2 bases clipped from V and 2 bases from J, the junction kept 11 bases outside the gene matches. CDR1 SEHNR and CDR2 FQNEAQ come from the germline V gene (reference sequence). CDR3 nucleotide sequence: TGTGCCAGCAGCTTATATGGAGGGGGACTAGCGCCGCAAGAGACCCAGTACTTC. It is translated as CASSLYGGGLAPQETQYF.

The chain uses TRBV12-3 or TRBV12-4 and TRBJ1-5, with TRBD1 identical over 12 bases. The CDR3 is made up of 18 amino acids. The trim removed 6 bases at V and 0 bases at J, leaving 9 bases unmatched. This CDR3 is CASRGGTGGLSSNQPQHF. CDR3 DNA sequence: TGTGCCAGCAGAGGAGGGACAGGGGGCTTGAGTAGCAATCAGCCCCAGCATTTT.

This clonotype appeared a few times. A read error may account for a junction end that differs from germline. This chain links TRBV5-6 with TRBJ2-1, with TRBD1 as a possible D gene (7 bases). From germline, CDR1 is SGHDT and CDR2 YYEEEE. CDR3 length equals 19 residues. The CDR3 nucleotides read TGTGCCAGCAGCTCTCCGCTTTTCGGACAGGAGGGGAGGAACAATGGGCAGTTCTTC. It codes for CASSSPLFGQEGRNNGQFF.

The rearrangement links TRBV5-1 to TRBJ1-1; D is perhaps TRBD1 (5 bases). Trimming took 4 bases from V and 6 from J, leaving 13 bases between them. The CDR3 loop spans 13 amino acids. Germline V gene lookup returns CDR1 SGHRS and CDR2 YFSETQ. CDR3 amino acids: CASSLTVNSEAFF. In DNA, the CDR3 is TGCGCCAGCAGCCTGACAGTAAACTCTGAAGCTTTCTTT.

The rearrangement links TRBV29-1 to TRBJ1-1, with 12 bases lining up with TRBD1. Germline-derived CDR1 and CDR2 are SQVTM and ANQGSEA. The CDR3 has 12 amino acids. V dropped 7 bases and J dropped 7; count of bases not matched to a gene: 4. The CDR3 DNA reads TGCAGCGGGGGACAGGGGGCGAATGAAGCTTTCTTT. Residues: CSGGQGANEAFF. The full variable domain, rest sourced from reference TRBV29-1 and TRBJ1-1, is SAVISQKPSRDICQRGTSLTIQCQVDSQVTMMFWYRQQPGQSLTLIATANQGSEATYESGFVIDKFPISRPNLTFSTLTVSNMSPEDSSIYLCSGGQGANEAFFGQGTRLTVV.

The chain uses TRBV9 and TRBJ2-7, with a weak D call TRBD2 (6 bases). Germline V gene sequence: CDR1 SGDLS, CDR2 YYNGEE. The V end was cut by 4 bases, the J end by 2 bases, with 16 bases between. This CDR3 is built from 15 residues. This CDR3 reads CASSPGGLVTYEQYF. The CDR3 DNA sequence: TGTGCCAGCAGCCCCGGGGGTCTAGTCACCTACGAGCAGTACTTC.

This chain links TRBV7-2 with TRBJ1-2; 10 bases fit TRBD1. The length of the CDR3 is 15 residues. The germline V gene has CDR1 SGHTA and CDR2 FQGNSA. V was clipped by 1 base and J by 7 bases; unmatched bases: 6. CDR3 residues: CASSLEGTGVGGYTF. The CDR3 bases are TGTGCCAGCAGCTTAGAAGGGACAGGGGTGGGTGGCTACACCTTC.

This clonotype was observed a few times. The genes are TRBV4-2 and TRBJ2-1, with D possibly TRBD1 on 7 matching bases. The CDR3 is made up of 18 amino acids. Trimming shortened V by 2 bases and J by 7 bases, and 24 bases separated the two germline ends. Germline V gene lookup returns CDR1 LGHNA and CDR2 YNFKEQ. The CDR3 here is CASSQSRPQGGSKNEQFF. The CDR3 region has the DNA TGTGCCAGCAGCCAAAGTCGTCCTCAGGGGGGCAGCAAGAATGAGCAGTTCTTC.

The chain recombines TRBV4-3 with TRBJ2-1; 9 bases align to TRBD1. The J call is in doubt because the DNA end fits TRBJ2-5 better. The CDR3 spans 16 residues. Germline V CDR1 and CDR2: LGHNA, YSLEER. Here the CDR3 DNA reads TGCGCCAGCAGCCAAGGTTGGGGACAGGGAGGAGAGACCCAGTACTTC. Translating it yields CASSQGWGQGGETQYF.

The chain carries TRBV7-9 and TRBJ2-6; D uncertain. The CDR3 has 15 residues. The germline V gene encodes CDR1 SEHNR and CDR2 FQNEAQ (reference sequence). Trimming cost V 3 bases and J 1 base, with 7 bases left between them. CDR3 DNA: TGTGCCAGCAGCTTTGTGGGTTCTGGGGCCAACGTCCTGACTTTC. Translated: CASSFVGSGANVLTF.

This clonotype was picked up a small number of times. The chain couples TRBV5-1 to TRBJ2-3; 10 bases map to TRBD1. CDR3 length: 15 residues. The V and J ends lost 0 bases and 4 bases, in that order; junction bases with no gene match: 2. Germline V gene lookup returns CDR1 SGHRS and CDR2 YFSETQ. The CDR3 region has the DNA TGCGCCAGCAGCTTGGGACAGGGGGCGGCAGATACGCAGTATTTT. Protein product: CASSLGQGAADTQYF.

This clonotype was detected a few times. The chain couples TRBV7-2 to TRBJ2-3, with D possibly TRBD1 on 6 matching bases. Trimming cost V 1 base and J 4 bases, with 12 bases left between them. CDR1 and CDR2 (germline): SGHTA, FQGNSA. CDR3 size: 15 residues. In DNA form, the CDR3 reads TGTGCCAGCAGCTTAGGGGGGCTAGTCGCAGATACGCAGTATTTT. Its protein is CASSLGGLVADTQYF. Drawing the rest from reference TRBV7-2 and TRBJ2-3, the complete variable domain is GAGVSQSPSNKVTEKGKDVELRCDPISGHTALYWYRQSLGQGLEFLIYFQGNSAPDKSGLPSDRFSAERTGGSVSTLTIQRTQQEDSAVYLCASSLGGLVADTQYFGPGTRLTVL.

The CDR3 here is CASSFSGVNYGYTF. In DNA form, the CDR3 reads TGTGCCAGCAGCTTTTCCGGAGTAAACTATGGCTACACCTTC. The chain combines TRBV7-2 with TRBJ1-2, with D unresolved. V dropped 3 bases and J dropped 2 bases, with 10 bases sitting between them. The V gene's germline CDR1 is SGHTA and CDR2 FQGNSA. CDR3 length: 14 residues.

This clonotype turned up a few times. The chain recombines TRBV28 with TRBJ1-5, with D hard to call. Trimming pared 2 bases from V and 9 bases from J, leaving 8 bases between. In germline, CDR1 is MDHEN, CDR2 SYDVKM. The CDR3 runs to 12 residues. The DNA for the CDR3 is TGTGCCAGCAGTTTACCTCATGGGCCCCAGCATTTT. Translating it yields CASSLPHGPQHF.

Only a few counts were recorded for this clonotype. CDR3 nucleotide sequence: TGCAGTGCGAGGCTTCTAGCGGAAGAGACCCAGTACTTC. Amino acid sequence: CSARLLAEETQYF. The chain employs TRBV20-1 and TRBJ2-5, with 7 bases that match TRBD2. The CDR3 covers 13 residues. The germline gives CDR1 DFQATT, CDR2 SNEGSKA (reference sequence). Unmatched junction bases numbered 7, after V lost 6 bases and J lost 3 bases.

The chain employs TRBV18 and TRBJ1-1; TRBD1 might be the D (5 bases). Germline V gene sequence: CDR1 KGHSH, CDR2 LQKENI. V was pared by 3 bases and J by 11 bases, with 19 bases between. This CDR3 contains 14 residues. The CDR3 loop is CASSPAGGRSAAFF. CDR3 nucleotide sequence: TGTGCCAGCTCACCGGCCGGGGGAAGGTCTGCGGCTTTCTTT.

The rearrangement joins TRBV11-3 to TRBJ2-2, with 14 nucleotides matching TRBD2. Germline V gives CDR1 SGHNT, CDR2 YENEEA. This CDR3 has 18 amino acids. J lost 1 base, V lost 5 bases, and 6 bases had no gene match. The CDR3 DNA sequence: TGTGCCAGCAGCCCGGGACTAGCGGGGGTACGGAACACCGGGGAGCTGTTTTTT. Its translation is CASSPGLAGVRNTGELFF.

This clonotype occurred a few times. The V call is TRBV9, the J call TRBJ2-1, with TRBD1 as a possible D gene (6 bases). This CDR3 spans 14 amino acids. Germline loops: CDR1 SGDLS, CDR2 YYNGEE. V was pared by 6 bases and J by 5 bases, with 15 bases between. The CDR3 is CASTRTGTNNEQFF. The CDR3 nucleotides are TGTGCCAGCACGCGAACGGGGACAAACAATGAGCAGTTCTTC.

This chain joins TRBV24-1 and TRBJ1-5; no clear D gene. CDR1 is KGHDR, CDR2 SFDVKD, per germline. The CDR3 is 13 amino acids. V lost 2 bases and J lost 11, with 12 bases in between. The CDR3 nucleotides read TGTGCCACCAGTGATTCCTCTTTTGGAACCCAGCATTTT. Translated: CATSDSSFGTQHF.

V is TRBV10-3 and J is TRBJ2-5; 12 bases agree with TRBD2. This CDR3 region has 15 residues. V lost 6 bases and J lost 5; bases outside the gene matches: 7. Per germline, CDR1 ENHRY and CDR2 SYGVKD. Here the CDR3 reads CAISSLAGGQETQYF. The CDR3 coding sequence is TGTGCCATCAGCAGCCTAGCGGGGGGGCAGGAGACCCAGTACTTC.